Below, 18 T cell receptor beta chains from the same sample are listed, as sequenced in a study of PD-L1 blockade in urothelial cancer. Assay used: immunoSEQ multiplex PCR; TCRdb lists only in-frame clones, some missing. Of around 100,000 clones in the sample, roughly 84% are singletons; the top ten hold 2.4%. The starting material was PBMCs, obtained around atezolizumab (anti-PD-L1) treatment. The receptors come from a man aged 50 to 59 with urothelial cancer.

The chain employs TRBV21-1 and TRBJ2-5; no check of the table's D call, TRBD2, against the DNA was made. TRBV21-1 is listed as a pseudogene. CDR3 size: 18 residues. CDR3 sequence (DNA): TGTGCCAGCAGCCTTTCCTGGTGGAGCGGGAAAATTCGAGAGACCCAGTACTTC. Amino acids: CASSLSWWSGKIRETQYF.

The chain employs TRBV5-1 and TRBJ2-5; D unresolved. Deletions cut 5 bases from V and 5 bases from J, with 10 bases between. CDR3 length: 12 residues. CDR1 and CDR2 (germline): SGHRS, YFSETQ. CDR3 bases: TGCGCCAGCAGTTCTAATCGGGAGACCCAGTACTTC. This translates into CASSSNRETQYF.

The chain has TRBV7-9 and TRBJ1-6; 8 positions agree with TRBD1. Looked up from germline, CDR1 is SEHNR and CDR2 is FQNEAQ (reference sequence). The CDR3 contains 15 residues. V gave up 5 bases and J gave up 7 bases; unmatched junction bases: 7. The CDR3 DNA sequence: TGTGCCAGCAGCACCCCGGGACAGGTGAATTCACCCCTCCACTTT. Protein: CASSTPGQVNSPLHF.

The chain is built from TRBV16 and TRBJ1-4; no clear D. The CDR3 has 15 residues. Germline lookup yields CDR1 KGHSY and CDR2 FQNENV. Trimming shortened V by 3 bases and J by 10 bases, and 18 bases separated the two germline ends. The DNA of the CDR3 is TGTGCCAGCAGCCAGCCCAAGGTCCGGAGCGGAAAACTGTTTTTT. Residues: CASSQPKVRSGKLFF. Supplemented by reference TRBV16 and TRBJ1-4, the full variable domain reads GEEVAQTPKHLVRGEGQKAKLYCAPIKGHSYVFWYQQVLKNEFKFLISFQNENVFDETGMPKERFSAKCLPNSPCSLEIQATKLEDSAVYFCASSQPKVRSGKLFFGSGTQLSVL.

The chain recombines TRBV27 with TRBJ2-5; 7 bases are a match to TRBD2. Trimming at V came to 0 bases and at J to 5 bases, leaving 18 bases not matched to a gene. This CDR3 is built from 19 residues. CDR1 MNHEY and CDR2 SMNVEV come from the germline V gene (reference sequence). CDR3: CASSLSGFFGGSGEETQYF. Here the CDR3 DNA reads TGTGCCAGCAGTTTATCGGGGTTTTTTGGCGGGAGCGGTGAGGAGACCCAGTACTTC.

This chain links TRBV27 with TRBJ2-3; a possible D gene is TRBD1 (6 bases). V was cut by 2 bases and J by 4 bases, with 10 bases left in between. Per the germline V gene, CDR1 is MNHEY and CDR2 is SMNVEV (reference sequence). The CDR3 loop spans 14 amino acids. CDR3: CASSLKGTPDTQYF. The CDR3 region has the DNA TGTGCCAGCAGTTTAAAGGGGACACCAGATACGCAGTATTTT.

V and J are TRBV10-2 and TRBJ2-7, with 16 bases aligning to TRBD2. J gave up 1 base and V 10 bases, and 22 bases lay outside the gene matches. The CDR3 covers 21 residues. Per germline, CDR1 WSHSY and CDR2 SAAADI. CDR3 protein: CATPGEQGLAGGLRGSYEQYF. Written as DNA, the CDR3 is TGCGCCACCCCGGGGGAGCAGGGACTAGCGGGAGGGCTGCGGGGTTCCTACGAGCAGTACTTC.

Of note for this clone: The same CDR3 arises from other DNA sequences in this sample as well. The chain links TRBV7-9 to TRBJ1-1, with D unresolved. V shed 5 bases and J shed 5 bases, with 9 bases lying between them. Germline CDR1 is SEHNR and CDR2 is FQNEAQ (reference sequence). The CDR3 has 12 amino acids. CDR3 amino acids: CASSRGETEAFF. DNA for the CDR3: TGTGCCAGCAGCCGCGGGGAGACTGAAGCTTTCTTT.

This sequence joins TRBV7-9 and TRBJ1-1; possibly TRBD1 for D (6 bases). Trimming removed 0 bases from V and 10 bases from J, with 18 bases in between. The CDR3 spans 15 residues. Germline V gene sequence: CDR1 SEHNR, CDR2 FQNEAQ (reference sequence). CDR3 in amino acids: CASSLASGAQLSAFF. Here the CDR3 DNA reads TGTGCCAGCAGCTTAGCTTCAGGGGCCCAGCTTTCAGCTTTCTTT.

The genes are TRBV28 and TRBJ2-5, with D possibly TRBD2 on 5 matching bases. The CDR3 spans 16 residues. Trimming stripped 3 bases from V and 0 bases from J, with 14 bases between. Germline V gives CDR1 MDHEN, CDR2 SYDVKM. CDR3 coding DNA: TGTGCCAGCAGTTTCTGGAGCGGAGAATACCAAGAGACCCAGTACTTC. Its protein product is CASSFWSGEYQETQYF.

The chain is built from TRBV5-6 and TRBJ2-5; 12 positions match TRBD2. This CDR3 spans 18 amino acids. Per the germline V gene, CDR1 is SGHDT and CDR2 is YYEEEE. V shed 3 bases, J shed 3 bases, and the junction held 12 bases outside the gene matches. CDR3 sequence reads: CASSSKTSGGPLEETQYF. The CDR3 DNA reads TGTGCCAGCAGCTCGAAGACTAGCGGGGGACCCCTTGAAGAGACCCAGTACTTC.

The count of this clone is one. The chain uses TRBV5-1 and TRBJ2-2; 8 bases are a match to TRBD2. The trim removed 5 bases at V and 4 bases at J, leaving 7 bases unmatched. CDR1 and CDR2 from the germline V gene are SGHRS and YFSETQ. The CDR3 covers 15 residues. For the CDR3, the DNA is TGCGCCAGCAGTGAGCGGGAGATAAGCACCGGGGAGCTGTTTTTT. Protein: CASSEREISTGELFF. Combining the CDR3 with reference TRBV5-1 and TRBJ2-2 gives the whole variable domain KAGVTQTPRYLIKTRGQQVTLSCSPISGHRSVSWYQQTPGQGLQFLFEYFSETQRNKGNFPGRFSGRQFSNSRSEMNVSTLELGDSALYLCASSEREISTGELFFGEGSRLTVL.

The chain links TRBV5-4 to TRBJ1-2; D uncertain. The germline CDR1 and CDR2 sequences are SGHNT and YYREEE (reference sequence). The CDR3 totals 14 residues. Trimming left V 0 bases short and J 2 bases short, with 8 bases between. The DNA of the CDR3 is TGTGCCAGCAGCTTGGCTGGGCAGAACTATGGCTACACCTTC. Translated, it gives CASSLAGQNYGYTF.

This sequence joins TRBV28 and TRBJ1-1, with 7 bases lining up with TRBD1. The length of the CDR3 is 14 residues. Germline trimming cut 7 bases from V and 0 bases from J; bases unmatched to any gene: 5. CDR1 MDHEN and CDR2 SYDVKM come from the germline V gene. The CDR3 nucleotides read TGTGCCAGCACCGAGACAGGGCTGAACACTGAAGCTTTCTTT. This gives the protein CASTETGLNTEAFF. Filled out from reference TRBV28 and TRBJ1-1, the complete variable domain reads DVKVTQSSRYLVKRTGEKVFLECVQDMDHENMFWYRQDPGLGLRLIYFSYDVKMKEKGDIPEGYSVSREKKERFSLILESASTNQTSMYLCASTETGLNTEAFFGQGTRLTVV.

V usage is TRBV6-5 and J usage is TRBJ1-4, with 7 bases lining up with TRBD1. This CDR3 region has 15 residues. The V gene end was trimmed by 5 bases and the J gene end by 0 bases; junction bases not matched to a gene: 3. CDR1 MNHEY and CDR2 SVGAGI come from the germline V gene. The CDR3 nucleotides are TGTGCCAGCAGTCCCGGACAGGCAACTAATGAAAAACTGTTTTTT. Its translation is CASSPGQATNEKLFF.

A few counts support this clone. The V call is TRBV5-4, the J call TRBJ2-7; TRBD1 matches at 11 bases. This CDR3 has 15 amino acids. Germline CDR1 is SGHNT and CDR2 is YYREEE (reference sequence). V lost 0 bases to trimming and J lost 6 bases; unmatched junction nucleotides: 5. DNA of the CDR3: TGTGCCAGCAGCTTGGGCGGGACAGGGGGTCTCGAGCAGTACTTC. This translates into CASSLGGTGGLEQYF.

The chain uses TRBV5-1 and TRBJ1-2, with D unresolved. CDR1 SGHRS and CDR2 YFSETQ come from the germline V gene. The V and J ends lost 0 bases and 8 bases respectively, with 11 bases between them. This CDR3 spans 13 amino acids. The DNA for the CDR3 is TGCGCCAGCAGCTTGGTACCCGGAGGAGGCTACACCTTC. This codes for CASSLVPGGGYTF. The complete variable domain, with remaining parts taken from reference TRBV5-1 and TRBJ1-2, reads KAGVTQTPRYLIKTRGQQVTLSCSPISGHRSVSWYQQTPGQGLQFLFEYFSETQRNKGNFPGRFSGRQFSNSRSEMNVSTLELGDSALYLCASSLVPGGGYTFGSGTRLTVV.

The gene calls are TRBV6-1 and TRBJ1-5, with 8 bases lining up with TRBD1. CDR1 is MNHNS and CDR2 is SASEGT in the germline V gene. The J segment lost 2 bases and the V segment lost 6 bases, leaving 6 bases of the junction unmatched. This CDR3 is built from 15 residues. DNA of the CDR3: TGTGCCAGCAGAGACAGGGGATTAGGCAATCAGCCCCAGCATTTT. Amino acids: CASRDRGLGNQPQHF.